The present TCR beta chain was sequenced within a study of response to subunit inactivated influenza vaccine. General study findings and limits: That few new T cells are recruited by each seasonal influenza vaccination was the authors' suggestion.

Regarding this clonotype: Its specificity is not known.

TCRdb reprocessed the RT-PCR reads via MiXCR and lists one record per CDR3 protein. The sample includes hundreds of thousands of distinct CDR3 sequences, more than 11% of them seen just once. Trimming took 5 bases from V and 0 from J, leaving 7 bases between them. This CDR3 comprises 14 residues. The germline gives CDR1 SNHLY, CDR2 FYNNEI. This specimen was PBMCs from blood, taken roughly 2 weeks before vaccination. V and J are TRBV2 and TRBJ1-4; D is unresolved. The receptor comes from a man aged 50 to 59 who received an inactivated influenza vaccine. CDR3: CASSPSPTNEKLFF. The DNA for the CDR3 is TGTGCCAGCAGTCCGAGTCCAACTAATGAAAAACTGTTTTTT.